The 13 T cell receptor beta chains below all came from one sample that was sequenced in a study of shared clonotypes between healthy human individuals. Method: immunoSEQ multiplex PCR; TCRdb's copy keeps in-frame clones and lacks some. The sample consists of some 2,400,000 clones, under 97% of them appearing once. The sequencing sample was made of naive CD4+ T cells sorted from blood. As to subset: CD45RA+ positively selected. The receptor set was obtained from a young man in good health.

The CDR3 spells CASSLDRGLLYGYTF. In DNA form, the CDR3 reads TGTGCCAGCAGCTTAGACAGGGGGCTACTCTATGGCTACACCTTC. This chain uses TRBV7-2 with TRBJ1-2; 9 nucleotides agree with TRBD1. V lost 1 base to trimming and J lost 4 bases; unmatched junction nucleotides: 4. The length of the CDR3 is 15 residues. Germline CDR1 is SGHTA and CDR2 is FQGNSA.

This chain uses TRBV10-1 with TRBJ2-5; possibly TRBD1 for D (5 bases). The CDR3 totals 13 residues. The germline gives CDR1 WNHNN, CDR2 SYGVQD (reference sequence). The V and J ends lost 5 bases and 2 bases respectively, with 9 bases between them. CDR3 coding DNA: TGCGCCAGCAGTCGACAGATACAAGAGACCCAGTACTTC. It is translated as CASSRQIQETQYF.

The chain couples TRBV25-1 to TRBJ2-1, with 9 bases fitting TRBD2. The trim removed 6 bases at V and 9 bases at J, leaving 9 bases unmatched. The CDR3 spans 14 residues. Germline assignment: CDR1 MGHDK and CDR2 SYGVNS. CDR3 bases: TGTGCCAGCAGGTGGGCGGGAGGGCCGGGTGAGCAGTTCTTC. Translation gives CASRWAGGPGEQFF.

The CDR3, as DNA: TGTGCCAGCAGTTACTCGAATCAGCGCACAGATACGCAGTATTTT. Translated, it gives CASSYSNQRTDTQYF. The V call is TRBV6-5, the J call TRBJ2-3; D call uncertain. Germline CDR1 and CDR2: MNHEY and SVGAGI. V was trimmed by 0 bases and J by 1 base, leaving 8 bases between them. CDR3 length: 15 residues.

The rearrangement joins TRBV6-6 to TRBJ2-3, with D uncertain. Trimming took off 5 bases at V and 6 bases at J, with 12 bases between the two ends. Germline V CDR1 and CDR2: MNHNY, SVGAGI (reference sequence). The CDR3 consists of 13 residues. In DNA, the CDR3 is TGTGCCAGCAGTCAAAGGGCGAGGGATACGCAGTATTTT. Translating gives CASSQRARDTQYF.

This rearrangement joins TRBV5-1 to TRBJ2-5; 7 positions agree with TRBD1. Unmatched junction bases numbered 6, after V lost 3 bases and J lost 4 bases. The CDR3 runs 14 residues. CDR1 and CDR2 (germline): SGHRS, YFSETQ. CDR3 sequence: CASSSRDSGETQYF. In nucleotides, the CDR3 is TGCGCCAGCAGCTCACGGGACAGCGGAGAGACCCAGTACTTC.

Worth noting for this clone: The identical CDR3 is also encoded by other nucleotide sequences in the sample. The chain is built from TRBV6-6 and TRBJ2-7; maybe TRBD1 (6 bases). CDR1 is MNHNY, CDR2 SVGAGI, per germline (reference sequence). The CDR3 extends over 14 amino acids. Trimming cost V 0 bases and J 2 bases, with 8 bases left between them. CDR3 DNA: TGTGCCAGCAGTTACTCTACAGGGACCTACGAGCAGTACTTC. Its protein is CASSYSTGTYEQYF.

This chain joins TRBV4-1 and TRBJ1-3; no clear D gene. The CDR3 totals 14 residues. The germline V and J ends were trimmed by 4 bases and 0 bases, with 7 bases remaining between them. Germline CDR1 and CDR2: MGHRA and YSYEKL. CDR3 sequence: CASSPRDSGNTIYF. The CDR3 DNA follows: TGCGCCAGCAGCCCCAGAGACTCTGGAAACACCATATATTTT.

This sequence joins TRBV28 and TRBJ2-6; 9 bases match TRBD1. With V trimmed by 7 bases and J by 3 bases, 7 bases remained unmatched. This CDR3 has 16 residues. Germline loops: CDR1 MDHEN, CDR2 SYDVKM. CDR3 amino acids: CASKLQGAGGANVLTF. DNA of the CDR3: TGTGCCAGCAAATTACAGGGGGCCGGTGGGGCCAACGTCCTGACTTTC.

Of note for this clone: The same CDR3 arises from other DNA sequences in this sample as well. This chain links TRBV5-1 with TRBJ2-5, with a weak D call TRBD2 (7 bases). V was trimmed by 4 bases and J by 2 bases, leaving 12 bases between them. The CDR3 consists of 14 residues. CDR1 is SGHRS, CDR2 YFSETQ, per germline. CDR3 nucleotides: TGCGCCAGCAGCACCGGGGGGCCACAAGAGACCCAGTACTTC. It translates to CASSTGGPQETQYF.

This clone has only a few counts. This same CDR3 is encoded by further DNA sequences in the sample. The chain carries TRBV19 and TRBJ1-6, with 9 bases lining up with TRBD1. This CDR3 is 14 amino acids long. Germline V CDR1 and CDR2: LNHDA, SQIVND (reference sequence). J gave up 7 bases and V 6 bases, and 4 bases lay outside the gene matches. CDR3 bases: TGTGCCAGTAGAACCGGGACAGGGAATTCACCCCTCCACTTT. Its protein product is CASRTGTGNSPLHF.

The chain recombines TRBV4-1 with TRBJ2-1; 7 nucleotides match TRBD2. V shed 4 bases, J shed 7 bases, and the junction held 16 bases outside the gene matches. In germline, CDR1 is MGHRA, CDR2 YSYEKL. The CDR3 spans 17 residues. Here the CDR3 reads CASSRGLAEPLGNEQFF. The CDR3 region has the DNA TGCGCCAGCAGCCGAGGGCTAGCGGAACCTCTGGGAAATGAGCAGTTCTTC.

This clone was observed a single time. The genes are TRBV2 and TRBJ2-1; 9 bases match TRBD1. Germline V CDR1 and CDR2: SNHLY, FYNNEI. Trimming removed 3 bases from V and 8 bases from J; junction bases left unmatched: 5. This CDR3 comprises 14 residues. The CDR3 here is CASSERTGVDEQFF. The CDR3 DNA sequence: TGTGCCAGCAGTGAGAGGACAGGGGTCGATGAGCAGTTCTTC. Based on the CDR3 plus reference TRBV2 and TRBJ2-1, the full variable domain is EPEVTQTPSHQVTQMGQEVILRCVPISNHLYFYWYRQILGQKVEFLVSFYNNEISEKSEIFDDQFSVERPDGSNFTLKIRSTKLEDSAMYFCASSERTGVDEQFFGPGTRLTVL.